The 26 T cell receptor beta chains below were found in one sample sequenced in a study of T-cell reconstitution after alpha-beta-depleted transplantation in children. Unique molecular identifiers were incorporated during preparation of the TCRbeta library. MiXCR was run by TCRdb on the PCR reads, yielding one entry per CDR3 protein. The repertoire consists of about 540,000 distinct CDR3 sequences, with 25% to 30% occurring once and the leading ten covering under 45%. The sample was PBMCs, taken before TCRalphabeta/CD19-depleted stem cell transplant. The source is a boy less than two years old with Wiskott-Aldrich syndrome, due to receive a stem cell transplant.

This clonotype was counted between two and nine times. The chain combines TRBV12-3 or TRBV12-4 with TRBJ2-5, with 7 bases aligning to TRBD2. Trimming took 1 base from V and 2 from J; bases not matched to a gene: 7. This CDR3 has 16 amino acids. CDR3 in amino acids: CASSLGASGGQETQYF. The CDR3 nucleotides read TGTGCCAGCAGTTTAGGGGCTAGCGGAGGTCAAGAGACCCAGTACTTC.

The genes are TRBV3-1 and TRBJ2-4; no firm D call. V was pared by 2 bases and J by 7 bases, with 12 bases between. The CDR3 extends over 14 amino acids. Germline loops: CDR1 LGHDT, CDR2 YNNKEL (reference sequence). Here the CDR3 reads CASSQTRRRNIQYF. CDR3 coding DNA: TGTGCCAGCAGCCAAACCAGAAGAAGGAACATTCAGTACTTC. The whole variable domain, filled in from reference TRBV3-1 and TRBJ2-4, reads DTAVSQTPKYLVTQMGNDKSIKCEQNLGHDTMYWYKQDSKKFLKIMFSYNNKELIINETVPNRFSPKSPDKAHLNLHINSLELGDSAVYFCASSQTRRRNIQYFGAGTRLSVL.

The J gene is TRBJ2-1, the V gene TRBV5-1, with TRBD2 matching over 10 bases. Germline lookup yields CDR1 SGHRS and CDR2 YFSETQ. J was trimmed by 5 bases and V by 4 bases; bases with no gene match: 6. The CDR3 is 15 amino acids. CDR3 protein: CASSPQREGHNEQFF. DNA of the CDR3: TGCGCCAGCAGCCCACAGCGGGAGGGCCACAATGAGCAGTTCTTC.

In its sample, this clonotype was seen a few times. J is TRBJ1-1 and V is TRBV5-1; no clear D gene. Germline V CDR1 and CDR2: SGHRS, YFSETQ. Deletions cut 1 base from V and 2 bases from J, with 12 bases between. The CDR3 is 15 amino acids. DNA of the CDR3: TGCGCCAGCAGCTTGAGTGGCCCAAGAAACACTGAAGCTTTCTTT. Translation: CASSLSGPRNTEAFF. Full variable domain (rest looked up from reference TRBV5-1 and TRBJ1-1): KAGVTQTPRYLIKTRGQQVTLSCSPISGHRSVSWYQQTPGQGLQFLFEYFSETQRNKGNFPGRFSGRQFSNSRSEMNVSTLELGDSALYLCASSLSGPRNTEAFFGQGTRLTVV.

This clonotype has a single count. CDR3 nucleotide sequence: TGTGCCAGCAGCCACGGGGGGGTCAAGTTTACCGGGGAGCTGTTTTTT. Amino acid sequence: CASSHGGVKFTGELFF. This chain connects TRBV3-1 to TRBJ2-2; 8 positions agree with TRBD2. The CDR3 is 16 amino acids. Trimming at V came to 3 bases and at J to 5 bases, leaving 8 bases not matched to a gene. Germline V gene lookup returns CDR1 LGHDT and CDR2 YNNKEL (reference sequence).

The V gene is TRBV5-1, the J gene TRBJ2-1; tentative D call: TRBD1 (5 bases). CDR3 size: 13 residues. Looked up from germline, CDR1 is SGHRS and CDR2 is YFSETQ. Trimming shortened V by 8 bases and J by 2 bases, and 11 bases separated the two germline ends. This CDR3 reads CASARAAYNEQFF. CDR3 DNA: TGCGCCAGTGCCAGGGCTGCCTACAATGAGCAGTTCTTC.

This rearrangement joins TRBV9 to TRBJ2-2; D might be TRBD1 or TRBD2, each matching 5 bases. Trimming took off 0 bases at V and 4 bases at J, with 10 bases between the two ends. The CDR3 consists of 15 residues. Per germline, CDR1 SGDLS and CDR2 YYNGEE. The CDR3 sequence is CASSVVGTGTGELFF. CDR3 sequence (DNA): TGTGCCAGCAGCGTAGTCGGGACGGGCACCGGGGAGCTGTTTTTT.

The V gene is TRBV5-1, the J gene TRBJ2-1; TRBD2 matches at 7 bases. This CDR3 is 14 amino acids long. J lost 7 bases, V lost 4 bases, and 8 bases had no gene match. CDR1 is SGHRS, CDR2 YFSETQ, per germline. The CDR3 sequence is CASSQMSAGNEQFF. The CDR3 DNA reads as TGCGCCAGCAGCCAGATGTCAGCGGGGAATGAGCAGTTCTTC. Full variable domain (rest looked up from reference TRBV5-1 and TRBJ2-1): KAGVTQTPRYLIKTRGQQVTLSCSPISGHRSVSWYQQTPGQGLQFLFEYFSETQRNKGNFPGRFSGRQFSNSRSEMNVSTLELGDSALYLCASSQMSAGNEQFFGPGTRLTVL.

This clonotype has only a few counts. This chain links TRBV10-3 with TRBJ1-5; 8 bases are a match to TRBD1. J lost 6 bases, V lost 6 bases, and 7 bases had no gene match. The germline CDR1 and CDR2 sequences are ENHRY and SYGVKD. CDR3 size: 14 residues. DNA of the CDR3: TGTGCCATCAGGGATGGACAGGGAAGTCAGCCCCAGCATTTT. Translated, it gives CAIRDGQGSQPQHF.

The V call is TRBV29-1, the J call TRBJ2-5; TRBD2 matches 9 bases. V lost 7 bases to trimming and J lost 0 bases; unmatched junction nucleotides: 9. Germline V gives CDR1 SQVTM, CDR2 ANQGSEA. The CDR3 sequence is 15 residues long. In DNA, the CDR3 is TGCAGCGCGAAGACTAGCGGAGCGTACCAAGAGACCCAGTACTTC. Its translation: CSAKTSGAYQETQYF. The full variable domain, with the rest looked up from reference TRBV29-1 and TRBJ2-5, is SAVISQKPSRDICQRGTSLTIQCQVDSQVTMMFWYRQQPGQSLTLIATANQGSEATYESGFVIDKFPISRPNLTFSTLTVSNMSPEDSSIYLCSAKTSGAYQETQYFGPGTRLLVL.

This clonotype was observed a few times. This chain joins TRBV9 and TRBJ2-2, with TRBD2 identical over 9 bases. Unmatched junction bases numbered 7, after V lost 4 bases and J lost 0 bases. The CDR3 totals 17 residues. Looked up from germline, CDR1 is SGDLS and CDR2 is YYNGEE. CDR3 nucleotide sequence: TGTGCCAGCAGCCCCCGGGTAGCGGGAGCGAACACCGGGGAGCTGTTTTTT. It codes for CASSPRVAGANTGELFF.

This chain uses TRBV7-2 with TRBJ2-1, with D tentatively TRBD2 (6 bases). This CDR3 is built from 14 residues. V shed 5 bases and J shed 3 bases, with 11 bases lying between them. Per the germline V gene, CDR1 is SGHTA and CDR2 is FQGNSA. The CDR3, as DNA: TGTGCCAGCAGCCCGGGACTCCACTACAATGAGCAGTTCTTC. This encodes CASSPGLHYNEQFF. Drawing the rest from reference TRBV7-2 and TRBJ2-1, the complete variable domain is GAGVSQSPSNKVTEKGKDVELRCDPISGHTALYWYRQSLGQGLEFLIYFQGNSAPDKSGLPSDRFSAERTGGSVSTLTIQRTQQEDSAVYLCASSPGLHYNEQFFGPGTRLTVL.

The chain links TRBV7-8 to TRBJ2-1; 16 nucleotides line up with TRBD2. Trimming at V came to 1 base and at J to 13 bases, leaving 7 bases not matched to a gene. The CDR3 sequence is 16 residues long. Germline V gene data show CDR1 as SGHVS and CDR2 as FQNEAQ. CDR3 DNA: TGTGCCAGCAGCTTAGAGACGGGACTAGCGGGAGGGCGTCAGTTCTTC. It yields the protein CASSLETGLAGGRQFF. The whole variable domain, remainder taken from reference TRBV7-8 and TRBJ2-1, is GAGVSQSPRYKVAKRGQDVALRCDPISGHVSLFWYQQALGQGPEFLTYFQNEAQLDKSGLPSDRFFAERPEGSVSTLKIQRTQQEDSAVYLCASSLETGLAGGRQFFGPGTRLTVL.

The count of this clonotype is one. J is TRBJ1-1 and V is TRBV5-5, with a tentative D call TRBD1 (5 bases). In germline, CDR1 is SGHKS, CDR2 YYEKEE (reference sequence). Trimming removed 0 bases at V and 8 bases at J, with 8 bases between. CDR3 length equals 12 residues. DNA of the CDR3: TGTGCCAGCAGCTTGGTGGGGCAGGAAGCTTTCTTT. It codes for CASSLVGQEAFF.

The rearrangement uses TRBV4-1 and TRBJ1-1; 8 bases agree with TRBD1. With 2 bases clipped from V and 1 base from J, the junction kept 12 bases outside the gene matches. CDR1 is MGHRA, CDR2 YSYEKL, per germline. This CDR3 spans 18 amino acids. CDR3 amino acids: CASSQTRTGRGGNTEAFF. CDR3 in DNA: TGCGCCAGCAGCCAAACCCGGACAGGGAGGGGGGGGAACACTGAAGCTTTCTTT.

Written as DNA, the CDR3 is TGTGCCAGCAGCCCTACCACTAGCTACAATGAGCAGTTCTTC. Amino acid sequence: CASSPTTSYNEQFF. The chain has TRBV7-9 and TRBJ2-1, with D perhaps TRBD2 (5 bases). The V end was cut by 5 bases, the J end by 3 bases, with 11 bases between. This CDR3 has 14 amino acids. Germline V gene lookup returns CDR1 SEHNR and CDR2 FQNEAQ (reference sequence). The complete variable domain, with remaining parts taken from reference TRBV7-9 and TRBJ2-1, reads DTGVSQNPRHKITKRGQNVTFRCDPISEHNRLYWYRQTLGQGPEFLTYFQNEAQLEKSRLLSDRFSAERPKGSFSTLEIQRTEQGDSAMYLCASSPTTSYNEQFFGPGTRLTVL.

This clonotype was detected a few times. The V and J genes are TRBV20-1 and TRBJ2-7; D possibly uses TRBD1 or TRBD2 (5 bases each). The CDR3 consists of 13 residues. The germline V gene has CDR1 DFQATT and CDR2 SNEGSKA (reference sequence). Trimming removed 3 bases at V and 7 bases at J, with 16 bases between. The CDR3 DNA sequence: TGCAGTGCTAGTTCAATTGGGGGATCTGAGCAGTACTTC. This encodes CSASSIGGSEQYF.

This clonotype was counted only a few times. The gene calls are TRBV9 and TRBJ2-7; tentatively, D is TRBD1 (5 bases). Trimming took 0 bases from V and 5 from J, leaving 12 bases between them. There are 14 residues in the CDR3. Germline V lookup: CDR1 SGDLS, CDR2 YYNGEE. The CDR3 nucleotides read TGTGCCAGCAGCGTAGCCCAGGGAAGGGACGAGCAGTACTTC. Encoded protein: CASSVAQGRDEQYF. Full variable domain (missing parts from reference TRBV9 and TRBJ2-7): DSGVTQTPKHLITATGQRVTLRCSPRSGDLSVYWYQQSLDQGLQFLIQYYNGEERAKGNILERFSAQQFPDLHSELNLSSLELGDSALYFCASSVAQGRDEQYFGPGTRLTVT.

This chain joins TRBV5-1 and TRBJ2-2; 9 nucleotides match TRBD2. The CDR3 runs to 16 residues. Germline V CDR1 and CDR2: SGHRS, YFSETQ. The V segment lost 3 bases and the J segment 1 base; nucleotides outside the gene matches: 4. CDR3 coding DNA: TGCGCCAGCAGCTCGGGACTAGCCGTGAACACCGGGGAGCTGTTTTTT. Amino acids: CASSSGLAVNTGELFF.

This clonotype showed up just a few times. The chain joins TRBV6-5 to TRBJ2-7, with D unresolved. The CDR3 covers 17 residues. Trimming stripped 0 bases from V and 3 bases from J, with 18 bases between. Germline V gene sequence: CDR1 MNHEY, CDR2 SVGAGI. The CDR3: CASSYSGYRNTYYEQYF. DNA of the CDR3: TGTGCCAGCAGTTACTCGGGCTACAGAAATACCTACTACGAGCAGTACTTC.

This clonotype was seen a few times. One junction end does not reproduce the germline sequence, and a read error may be involved. The chain couples TRBV5-4 to TRBJ2-7; 15 positions match TRBD2. Germline CDR1 reads SGHNT; CDR2 reads YYREEE (reference sequence). CDR3 length: 17 amino acids. The CDR3 region has the DNA TGTGCCAGCAGCTTTGGGACTAGCGGGGGGAGCTCCTACCAGCAGTACTTC. Amino acid sequence: CASSFGTSGGSSYQQYF.

In DNA form, the CDR3 reads TGTGCCAGCAGTTTTTTGCCGGGAAATGAGCAGTTCTTC. Its translation: CASSFLPGNEQFF. The V gene is TRBV28, the J gene TRBJ2-1; D may be TRBD2 (5 bases). The length of the CDR3 is 13 residues. CDR1 is MDHEN and CDR2 is SYDVKM in the germline V gene. Trimming shortened V by 3 bases and J by 7 bases, and 10 bases separated the two germline ends.

The chain links TRBV29-1 to TRBJ2-7; 10 positions match TRBD2. The junction had 4 bases not matched to a gene; V was cut back by 5 bases and J by 3 bases. The length of the CDR3 is 13 residues. Germline V CDR1 and CDR2: SQVTM, ANQGSEA. In DNA form, the CDR3 reads TGCAGCGTTACCCGACTAGCGGGCTACGAGCAGTACTTC. Its translation is CSVTRLAGYEQYF.

V is TRBV12-3 or TRBV12-4 and J is TRBJ2-3; 14 bases fit TRBD2. This CDR3 is 16 amino acids long. With V trimmed by 5 bases and J by 4 bases, 5 bases remained unmatched. The CDR3 loop reads CASSAGLAGGADTQYF. The CDR3 bases are TGTGCCAGCAGTGCCGGACTAGCGGGAGGAGCAGATACGCAGTATTTT.

The rearrangement uses TRBV18 and TRBJ1-1; D unresolved. The CDR3 is 12 amino acids. V gave up 2 bases and J gave up 7 bases, with 8 bases separating them. Germline V lookup: CDR1 KGHSH, CDR2 LQKENI. The CDR3 region is CASSPELGEAFF. CDR3 DNA: TGTGCCAGCTCACCAGAGTTGGGTGAAGCTTTCTTT.

CDR3 bases: TGCGCCAGCAGCGTGAAAGCGGGACAGGACTACGAGCAGTACTTC. Its protein product is CASSVKAGQDYEQYF. V gene TRBV4-1 combines with J gene TRBJ2-7; tentative D call: TRBD1 (8 bases). The CDR3 is made up of 15 amino acids. From germline, CDR1 is MGHRA and CDR2 YSYEKL. V lost 5 bases and J 3 bases, leaving 17 bases between the germline ends.